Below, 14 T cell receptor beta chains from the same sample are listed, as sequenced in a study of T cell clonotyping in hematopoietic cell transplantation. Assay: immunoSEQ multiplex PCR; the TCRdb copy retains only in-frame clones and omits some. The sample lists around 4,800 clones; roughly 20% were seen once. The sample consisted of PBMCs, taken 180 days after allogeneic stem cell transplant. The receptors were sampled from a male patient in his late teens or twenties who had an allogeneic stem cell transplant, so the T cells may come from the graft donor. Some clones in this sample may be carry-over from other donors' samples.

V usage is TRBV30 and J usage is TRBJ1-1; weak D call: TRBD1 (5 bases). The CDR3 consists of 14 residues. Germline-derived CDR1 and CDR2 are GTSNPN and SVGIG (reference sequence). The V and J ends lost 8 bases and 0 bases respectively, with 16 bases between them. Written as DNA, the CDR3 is TGTGCCGCCACCATGGGGCTTATGAACACTGAAGCTTTCTTT. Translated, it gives CAATMGLMNTEAFF.

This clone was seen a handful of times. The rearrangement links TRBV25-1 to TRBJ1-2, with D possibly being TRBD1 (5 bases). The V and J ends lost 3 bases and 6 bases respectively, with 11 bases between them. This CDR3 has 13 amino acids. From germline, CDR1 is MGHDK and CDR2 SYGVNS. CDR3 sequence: CASSDPGYHGYTF. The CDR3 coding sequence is TGTGCCAGCAGTGATCCAGGGTACCATGGCTACACCTTC.

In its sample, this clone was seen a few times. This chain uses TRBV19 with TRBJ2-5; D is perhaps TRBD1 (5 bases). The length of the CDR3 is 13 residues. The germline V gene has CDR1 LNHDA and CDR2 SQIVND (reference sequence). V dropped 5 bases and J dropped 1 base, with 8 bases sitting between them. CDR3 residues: CASSSDSQETQYF. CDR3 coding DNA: TGTGCCAGTAGTTCCGACAGCCAAGAGACCCAGTACTTC.

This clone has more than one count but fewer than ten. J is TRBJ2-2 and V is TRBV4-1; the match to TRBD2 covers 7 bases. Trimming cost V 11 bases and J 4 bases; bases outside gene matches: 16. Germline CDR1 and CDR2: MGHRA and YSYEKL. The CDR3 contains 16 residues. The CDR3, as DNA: TGCGCCGCCTCAGCGGGATTACGGGGACTCACCGGGGAGCTGTTTTTT. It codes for CAASAGLRGLTGELFF.

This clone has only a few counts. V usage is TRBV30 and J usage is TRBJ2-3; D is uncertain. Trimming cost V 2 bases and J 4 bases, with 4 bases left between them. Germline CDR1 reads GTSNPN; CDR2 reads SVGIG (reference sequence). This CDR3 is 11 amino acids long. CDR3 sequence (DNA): TGTGCCTGGAGTCCGGCAGATACGCAGTATTTT. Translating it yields CAWSPADTQYF.

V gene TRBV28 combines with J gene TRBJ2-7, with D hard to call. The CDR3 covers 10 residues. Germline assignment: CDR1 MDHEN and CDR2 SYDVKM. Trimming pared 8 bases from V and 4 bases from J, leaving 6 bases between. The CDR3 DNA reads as TGTGCCAGCGGATATTACGAGCAGTACTTC. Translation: CASGYYEQYF.

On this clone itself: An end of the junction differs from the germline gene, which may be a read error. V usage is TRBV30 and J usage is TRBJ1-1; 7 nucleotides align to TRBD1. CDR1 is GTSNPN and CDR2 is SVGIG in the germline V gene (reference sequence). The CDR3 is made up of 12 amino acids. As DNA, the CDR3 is TGTGCCTGGAACCATGACAGGGTACGGTCGATCTTT. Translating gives CAWNHDRVRSIF.

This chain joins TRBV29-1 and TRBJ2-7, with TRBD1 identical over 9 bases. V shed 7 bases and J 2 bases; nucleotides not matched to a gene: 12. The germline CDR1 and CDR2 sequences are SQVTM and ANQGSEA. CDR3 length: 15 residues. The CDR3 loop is CSDPNYRTGAYEQYF. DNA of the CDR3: TGCAGCGACCCTAATTACAGGACAGGGGCCTACGAGCAGTACTTC.

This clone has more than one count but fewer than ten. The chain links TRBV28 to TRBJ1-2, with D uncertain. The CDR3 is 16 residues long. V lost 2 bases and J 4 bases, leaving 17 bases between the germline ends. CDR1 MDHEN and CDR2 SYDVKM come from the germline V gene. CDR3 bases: TGTGCCAGCAGTTTAGCGGGCACGGAGATGGGCTATGGCTACACCTTC. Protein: CASSLAGTEMGYGYTF.

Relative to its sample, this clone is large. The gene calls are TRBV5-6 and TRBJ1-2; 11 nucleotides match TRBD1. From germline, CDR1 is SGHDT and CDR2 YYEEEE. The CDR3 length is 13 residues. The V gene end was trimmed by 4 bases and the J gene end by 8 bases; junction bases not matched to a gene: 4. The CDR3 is CASSGQGAYGYTF. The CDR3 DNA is TGTGCCAGCAGCGGACAGGGGGCCTACGGCTACACCTTC.

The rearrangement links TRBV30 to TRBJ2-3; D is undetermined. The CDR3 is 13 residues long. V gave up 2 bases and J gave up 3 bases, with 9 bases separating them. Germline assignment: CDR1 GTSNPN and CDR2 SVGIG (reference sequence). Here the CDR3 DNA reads TGTGCCTGGAGTTGGCAGAGGACAGATACGCAGTATTTT. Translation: CAWSWQRTDTQYF.

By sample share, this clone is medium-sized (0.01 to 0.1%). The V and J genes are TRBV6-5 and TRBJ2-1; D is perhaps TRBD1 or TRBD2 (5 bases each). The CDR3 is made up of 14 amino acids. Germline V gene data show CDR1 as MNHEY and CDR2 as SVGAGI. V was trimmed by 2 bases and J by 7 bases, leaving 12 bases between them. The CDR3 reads CASSYGGPTNEQFF. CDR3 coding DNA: TGTGCCAGCAGTTACGGGGGACCAACAAATGAGCAGTTCTTC.

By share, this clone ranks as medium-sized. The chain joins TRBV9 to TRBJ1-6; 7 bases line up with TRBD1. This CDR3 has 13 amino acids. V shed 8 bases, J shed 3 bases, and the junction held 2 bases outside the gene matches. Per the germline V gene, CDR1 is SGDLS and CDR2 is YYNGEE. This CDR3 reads CARGDSYNSPLHF. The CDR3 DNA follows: TGTGCCAGAGGGGACAGCTATAATTCACCCCTCCACTTT.

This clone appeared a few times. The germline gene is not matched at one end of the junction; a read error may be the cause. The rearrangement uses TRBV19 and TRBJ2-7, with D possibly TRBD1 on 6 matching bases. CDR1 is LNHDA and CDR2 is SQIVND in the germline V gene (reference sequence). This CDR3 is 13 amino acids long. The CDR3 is CASSIGTGTERYF. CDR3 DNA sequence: TGTGCCAGTAGTATAGGAACAGGGACCGAGCGGTACTTC.